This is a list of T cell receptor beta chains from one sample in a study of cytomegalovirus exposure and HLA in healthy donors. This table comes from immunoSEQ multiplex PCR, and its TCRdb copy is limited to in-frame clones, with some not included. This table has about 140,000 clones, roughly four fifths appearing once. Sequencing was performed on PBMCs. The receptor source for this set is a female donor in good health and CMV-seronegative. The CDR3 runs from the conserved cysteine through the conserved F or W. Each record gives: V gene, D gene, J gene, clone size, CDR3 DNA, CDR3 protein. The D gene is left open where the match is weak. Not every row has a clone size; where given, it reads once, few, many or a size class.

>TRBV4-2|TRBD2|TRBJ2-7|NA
TGTGCCAGCAGCCAAGATTCCGCTAGCGGGAGTCTCTACGAGCAGTACTTC
CASSQDSASGSLYEQYF
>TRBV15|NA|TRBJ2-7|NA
TGTGCCACCAGCATGTCTTTCCACGAGCAGTACTTC
CATSMSFHEQYF
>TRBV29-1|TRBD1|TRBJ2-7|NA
TGCAGCGGGGGACAGTCAAGCTACGAGCAGTACTTC
CSGGQSSYEQYF
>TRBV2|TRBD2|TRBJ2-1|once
TGTGCCAGCAGTGAATTGGTAGCGGGGTTTATGGGTAATGAGCAGTTCTTC
CASSELVAGFMGNEQFF
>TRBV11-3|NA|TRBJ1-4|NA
TGTGCCAGCAGCTTAGTATTTAGAGGAACAACTAATGAAAAACTGTTTTTT
CASSLVFRGTTNEKLFF
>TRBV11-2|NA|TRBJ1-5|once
TGTGCCAGCAGCTGGGGGCAGGGAAATAGCAATCAGCCCCAGCATTTT
CASSWGQGNSNQPQHF
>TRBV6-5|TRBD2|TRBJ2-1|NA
TGTGCCAGCAGTTATATAGCGGGAGGTGGGAATGAGCAGTTCTTC
CASSYIAGGGNEQFF
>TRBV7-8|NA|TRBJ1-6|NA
TGTGCCAGCAGTTTTCGACGGGAAGTAGGTTCACCCCTCCACTTT
CASSFRREVGSPLHF
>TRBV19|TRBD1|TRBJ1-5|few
TGTGCCAGTAGCACCGGGACAGGGGGAGCTCAGCCCCAGCATTTT
CASSTGTGGAQPQHF
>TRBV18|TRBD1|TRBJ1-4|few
TGTGCCAGCCTCCCGAACCCGACAGGGACTAATGAAAAACTGTTTTTT
CASLPNPTGTNEKLFF
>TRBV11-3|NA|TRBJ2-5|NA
TGTGCCAGCAGCTTAGGGGGAGAAGAGACCCAGTACTTC
CASSLGGEETQYF
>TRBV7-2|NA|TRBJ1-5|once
TGTGCCAGCAGCTTACAGGGACTTAATCAGCCCCAGCATTTT
CASSLQGLNQPQHF
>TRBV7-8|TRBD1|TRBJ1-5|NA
TGTGCCAGCAGCTCACAACGACAGGGGAGTGTGGGTCAGCCCCAGCATTTT
CASSSQRQGSVGQPQHF
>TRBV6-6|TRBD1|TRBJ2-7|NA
TGTGCCGGGGAGGACAGGGGGTCGGGCGAGCAGTACTTC
CAGEDRGSGEQYF
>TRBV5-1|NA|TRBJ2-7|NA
TGCGCCAGCAGCTCGGGGGTCTGGCCCTACGAGCAGTACTTC
CASSSGVWPYEQYF
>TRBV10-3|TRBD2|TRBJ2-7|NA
TGTGCCATCAGTGAAAGCATCGGACTAGCGGGGGGGGTAGCCGAGCAGTACTTC
CAISESIGLAGGVAEQYF
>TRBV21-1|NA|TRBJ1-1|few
TGTGCCAGCAATGGCCCGCAGGCTGCTTTCTTT
CASNGPQAAFF
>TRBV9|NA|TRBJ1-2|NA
TGTGCCAGCAAGACGGCGGGAGGCTACACCTTC
CASKTAGGYTF
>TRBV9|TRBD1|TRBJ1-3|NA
TGTGCCAGCAGCGCCCAGACAGGGAATTTCAGGTCTGGAAACACCATATATTTT
CASSAQTGNFRSGNTIYF
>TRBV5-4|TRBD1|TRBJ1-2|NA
TGTGCCAGCAGCTTGGCCGGGACAGGTAGCGGCTACACCTTC
CASSLAGTGSGYTF
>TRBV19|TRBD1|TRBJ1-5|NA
TGTGCCAGTAGTATTGCGGGCAGGGGGGTGGGGCAGCCCCAGCATTTT
CASSIAGRGVGQPQHF
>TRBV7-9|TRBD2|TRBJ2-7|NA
TGTGCCAGCAGCCGGACTAGCGGGGGCTCTGGGGGCGAGCAGTACTTC
CASSRTSGGSGGEQYF
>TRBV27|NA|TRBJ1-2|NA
TGTGCCAGCAGCTTCAGTCCCGGGACAAATGGCTACACCTTC
CASSFSPGTNGYTF
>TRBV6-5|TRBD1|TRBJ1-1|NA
TGTGCCAGCAGCCCACAGGGGTACACTGAAGCTTTCTTT
CASSPQGYTEAFF
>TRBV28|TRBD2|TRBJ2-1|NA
TGTGCCAGCAGTTTCCTGACTAGCGCGAACGACTACAATGAGCAGTTCTTC
CASSFLTSANDYNEQFF
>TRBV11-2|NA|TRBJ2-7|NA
TGTGCCAGCAGCTTAACGGAGGGGCCATTCGAGCAGTACTTC
CASSLTEGPFEQYF
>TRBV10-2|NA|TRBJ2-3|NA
TGCGCCAGCAGTGCGGGGTTTTACACAGATACGCAGTATTTT
CASSAGFYTDTQYF
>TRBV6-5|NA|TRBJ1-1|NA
TGTGCCAGCAGTTTCAGACAAGAACGGGGTGAAGCTTTCTTT
CASSFRQERGEAFF
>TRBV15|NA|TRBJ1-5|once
TGTGCCACCAGCAGAGATATAGGAACAGGCAATCAGCCCCAGCATTTT
CATSRDIGTGNQPQHF
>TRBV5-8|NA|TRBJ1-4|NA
TGTGCCAGCAGTTATTTGGCGCTGCGGGAGGAAAAACTGTTTTTT
CASSYLALREEKLFF
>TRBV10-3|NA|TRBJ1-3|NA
TGTGCCATCAGTGAGTCGGGAGCTGGAAACACCATATATTTT
CAISESGAGNTIYF
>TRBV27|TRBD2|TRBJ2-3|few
TGTGCCAGCAGTTTATCTTCCGGGAGGAGTACGGATACGCAGTATTTT
CASSLSSGRSTDTQYF
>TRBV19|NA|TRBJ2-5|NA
TGTGCCAGTAGTTCTACAGGGATGGAGACCCAGTACTTC
CASSSTGMETQYF
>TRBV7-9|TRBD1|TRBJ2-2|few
TGTGCCAGCAGCCCCGGGACAGGGGGGAACACCGGGGAGCTGTTTTTT
CASSPGTGGNTGELFF
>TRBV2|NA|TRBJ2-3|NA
TGTGCCAGCATAACCTGGGGGGCAGATACGCAGTATTTT
CASITWGADTQYF
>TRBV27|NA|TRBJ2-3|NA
TGTGCCAGCAGGGCTAGCCGGGCAGGGGTCACAGATACGCAGTATTTT
CASRASRAGVTDTQYF
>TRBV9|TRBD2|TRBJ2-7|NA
TGTGCCAGCAGCGTAGGCGCTAGCGGGAGCTCCTACGAGCAGTACTTC
CASSVGASGSSYEQYF
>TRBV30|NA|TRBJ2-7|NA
TGTGCCTGGAGTGAAGAGACAGGATTTGGCTACGAGCAGTACTTC
CAWSEETGFGYEQYF
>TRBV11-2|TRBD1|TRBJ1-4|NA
TGTGCCAGCAGGCCGACAGGGGCTAATGAAAAACTGTTTTTT
CASRPTGANEKLFF
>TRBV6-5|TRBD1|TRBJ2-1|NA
TGTGCCAGCAGTTACTTCTCAGGGGGCCGGATCTATGAGCAGTTCTTC
CASSYFSGGRIYEQFF
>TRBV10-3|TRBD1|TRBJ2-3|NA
TGTGCCACCCTAGACAGGGCCCGCACAGATACGCAGTATTTT
CATLDRARTDTQYF
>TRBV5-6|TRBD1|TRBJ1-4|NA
TGTGCCAGCAGCAAAGCCACAGGGGCTGAAAAACTGTTTTTT
CASSKATGAEKLFF
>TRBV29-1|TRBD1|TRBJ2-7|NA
TGCAGCGTTGAAGATAAGGGGGCCGGACAGGGCCTGCAGTACTTC
CSVEDKGAGQGLQYF
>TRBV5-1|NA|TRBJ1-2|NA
TGCGCCAGCAGAAGCTCCCTACCCTATGGCTACACCTTC
CASRSSLPYGYTF
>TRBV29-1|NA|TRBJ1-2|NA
TGCAGCGTTGTAGAGGGCCCTAACTATGGCTACACCTTC
CSVVEGPNYGYTF
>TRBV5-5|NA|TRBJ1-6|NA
TGTGCCAGCAGCTCTGGACAGTATAATTCACCCCTCCACTTT
CASSSGQYNSPLHF
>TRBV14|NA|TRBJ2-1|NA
TGTGCCAGCAGCCCCCAGGGAAATGAGCAGTTCTTC
CASSPQGNEQFF
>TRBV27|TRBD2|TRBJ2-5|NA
TGTGCCAGCAGTTTATTTGCGGGAGGAGAGACCCAGTACTTC
CASSLFAGGETQYF
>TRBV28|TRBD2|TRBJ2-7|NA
TGTGCCAGCAGTTTAGAAGCGGGAGTAGGGGCCTACGAGCAGTACTTC
CASSLEAGVGAYEQYF
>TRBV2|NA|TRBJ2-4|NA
TGTGCCAGCAGTGAAGGACACCTAGCCAAAAACATTCAGTACTTC
CASSEGHLAKNIQYF
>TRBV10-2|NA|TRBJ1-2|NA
TGCGCCAGCAGCCCCGACTATGGCTACACCTTC
CASSPDYGYTF
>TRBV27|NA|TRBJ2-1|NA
TGTGCCAGCAGTTTATCCCCCAGCGGGTTGGACCTTGAGCAGTTCTTC
CASSLSPSGLDLEQFF
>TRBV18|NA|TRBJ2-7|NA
TGTGCCAGCTCCCTCAGCGCGTACAGGGACGAGCAGTACTTC
CASSLSAYRDEQYF
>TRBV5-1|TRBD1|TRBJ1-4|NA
TGCGCCAGCAGCTTGGGACAGGGGGTTCCTAATGAAAAACTGTTTTTT
CASSLGQGVPNEKLFF
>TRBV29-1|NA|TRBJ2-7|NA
TGCAGCGTAGGATATAATACAGCCTACGAGCAGTACTTC
CSVGYNTAYEQYF